Each of the 28 T cell receptor beta chains below was sequenced from the same sample in a study of CD8+ T cells in alopecia areata. It was cDNA, reverse transcribed from extracted RNA, that served as the sequencing template. Profiling relied on immunoSEQ multiplex PCR, and the TCRdb table lists in-frame clones only, not all of them. The profile shows more than 200,000 clones, over 60% of them singletons. The treatment is: oral pan-JAK inhibitor, 5-10 mg twice daily. Source: CD4+ T cells sorted from blood, taken at week 4, from a patient treated with tofacitinib. Source of these receptors: a human donor with alopecia areata.

V is TRBV7-9 and J is TRBJ1-2, with TRBD1 as a possible D gene (5 bases). Trimming took 8 bases from V and 4 from J, leaving 11 bases between them. Germline V gene sequence: CDR1 SEHNR, CDR2 FQNEAQ (reference sequence). This CDR3 region has 12 residues. CDR3 nucleotide sequence: TGTGCCAGCGGAATACAGGCCTATGGCTACACCTTC. Protein: CASGIQAYGYTF.

This clone was counted between two and nine times. This chain joins TRBV29-1 and TRBJ1-4, with D perhaps TRBD1 (5 bases). This CDR3 region has 13 residues. Trimming pared 4 bases from V and 3 bases from J, leaving 9 bases between. Germline V gene sequence: CDR1 SQVTM, CDR2 ANQGSEA. The CDR3 sequence: CSVGDLANEKLFF. The CDR3 nucleotides read TGCAGCGTTGGGGACTTGGCTAATGAAAAACTGTTTTTT.

This chain links TRBV30 with TRBJ1-4, with 9 bases lining up with TRBD1. Germline CDR1 GTSNPN, CDR2 SVGIG (reference sequence). The V segment lost 4 bases and the J segment 3 bases; nucleotides outside the gene matches: 9. This CDR3 comprises 16 residues. Here the CDR3 DNA reads TGTGCCTGGAAAGGACAGGGGATGGAGTCTAATGAAAAACTGTTTTTT. Its protein is CAWKGQGMESNEKLFF.

This chain links TRBV30 with TRBJ2-7; 8 bases align to TRBD1. J gave up 12 bases and V 3 bases, and 13 bases lay outside the gene matches. CDR3 size: 13 residues. The germline gives CDR1 GTSNPN, CDR2 SVGIG (reference sequence). This CDR3 is CAWSSLDRGELYF. CDR3 DNA sequence: TGTGCCTGGAGCTCCCTCGACAGGGGTGAACTGTACTTC. The full variable domain, with the rest looked up from reference TRBV30 and TRBJ2-7, is SQTIHQWPATLVQPVGSPLSLECTVEGTSNPNLYWYRQAAGRGLQLLFYSVGIGQISSEVPQNLSASRPQDRQFILSSKKLLLSDSGFYLCAWSSLDRGELYFGPGTRLTVT.

The J gene is TRBJ2-5, the V gene TRBV6-5; 10 bases are a match to TRBD1. There are 15 residues in the CDR3. Trimming took 2 bases from V and 4 from J; bases not matched to a gene: 4. Germline loops: CDR1 MNHEY, CDR2 SVGAGI. In DNA, the CDR3 is TGTGCCAGCAGTTACACGGGACAGGGGTCAGAGACCCAGTACTTC. Translated, it gives CASSYTGQGSETQYF.

The chain is built from TRBV11-2 and TRBJ2-2; D might be TRBD1 (5 bases). The CDR3 contains 14 residues. The V and J ends lost 0 bases and 5 bases respectively, with 7 bases between them. Germline CDR1 and CDR2: SGHAT and FQNNGV. The CDR3 DNA reads as TGTGCCAGCAGCTTAGACAGGGTGACCGGGGAGCTGTTTTTT. It yields the protein CASSLDRVTGELFF.

V usage is TRBV6-5 and J usage is TRBJ2-3; no reliable D call. V was shortened by 2 bases and J by 8 bases, with 8 bases between the two germline ends. The length of the CDR3 is 12 residues. The germline V gene has CDR1 MNHEY and CDR2 SVGAGI. The CDR3 reads CASSYGLGTQYF. The CDR3 bases are TGTGCCAGCAGTTACGGTCTAGGTACGCAGTATTTT.

Of note for this clone: At the DNA level, this CDR3 is encoded by other sequences in the same sample as well. J is TRBJ2-1 and V is TRBV15; 7 positions agree with TRBD1. V was pared by 1 base and J by 0 bases, with 3 bases of the junction left unmatched. CDR1 is LNHNV, CDR2 YYDKDF, per germline (reference sequence). The CDR3 is 16 amino acids. The CDR3 reads CATSRAGGSSYNEQFF. The CDR3 DNA is TGTGCCACCAGCAGAGCAGGGGGAAGCTCCTACAATGAGCAGTTCTTC. Combining the CDR3 with reference TRBV15 and TRBJ2-1 gives the whole variable domain DAMVIQNPRYQVTQFGKPVTLSCSQTLNHNVMYWYQQKSSQAPKLLFHYYDKDFNNEADTPDNFQSRRPNTSFCFLDIRSPGLGDTAMYLCATSRAGGSSYNEQFFGPGTRLTVL.

The V and J genes are TRBV5-1 and TRBJ1-2; D is undetermined. In germline, CDR1 is SGHRS, CDR2 YFSETQ. V lost 0 bases to trimming and J lost 2 bases, with 5 bases between them. This CDR3 is 13 amino acids long. The CDR3 loop is CASSLAQNYGYTF. CDR3 DNA sequence: TGCGCCAGCAGCTTGGCTCAAAACTATGGCTACACCTTC. Using reference TRBV5-1 and TRBJ1-2 for the parts outside the CDR3, the full variable domain is KAGVTQTPRYLIKTRGQQVTLSCSPISGHRSVSWYQQTPGQGLQFLFEYFSETQRNKGNFPGRFSGRQFSNSRSEMNVSTLELGDSALYLCASSLAQNYGYTFGSGTRLTVV.

This clone was seen more than once but under ten times. The chain links TRBV29-1 to TRBJ1-1; D remains unclear. The V gene lost 8 bases and the J gene lost 0 bases, with 25 bases spanning the gap. Looked up from germline, CDR1 is SQVTM and CDR2 is ANQGSEA. This CDR3 contains 17 residues. The DNA for the CDR3 is TGCAGCTCTCACCCCCAGGTATGGGTCCTGATGAACACTGAAGCTTTCTTT. Its translation: CSSHPQVWVLMNTEAFF.

The chain joins TRBV5-4 to TRBJ2-3; 9 bases are shared with TRBD2. The CDR3 covers 15 residues. J lost 4 bases, V lost 4 bases, and 7 bases had no gene match. CDR1 is SGHNT and CDR2 is YYREEE in the germline V gene (reference sequence). CDR3 sequence (DNA): TGTGCCAGCAGCCGGGCGGGGGGGAAGTCAGATACGCAGTATTTT. It specifies CASSRAGGKSDTQYF.

The chain recombines TRBV6-5 with TRBJ2-7; no reliable D call. Looked up from germline, CDR1 is MNHEY and CDR2 is SVGAGI. There are 14 residues in the CDR3. The ends were cut back, 3 bases at V and 6 bases at J, with 15 bases in the middle. The CDR3 DNA sequence: TGTGCCAGCAGTTATCTGCCGACACGGGCCGAGCAGTACTTC. This gives the protein CASSYLPTRAEQYF.

V usage is TRBV6-1 and J usage is TRBJ2-1, with 12 nucleotides matching TRBD2. Germline CDR1 and CDR2: MNHNS and SASEGT. The CDR3 contains 17 residues. Losses at the gene ends were 4 bases for V and 4 bases for J; bases not matched to a gene: 8. This chain's CDR3 is CASSVATSGGTYNEQFF. In DNA, the CDR3 is TGTGCCAGCAGTGTTGCAACTAGCGGGGGGACTTACAATGAGCAGTTCTTC.

The rearrangement joins TRBV29-1 to TRBJ1-1; no firm D call. The CDR3 sequence is 12 residues long. Germline V lookup: CDR1 SQVTM, CDR2 ANQGSEA. V lost 4 bases to trimming and J lost 1 base, with 7 bases between them. CDR3 in DNA: TGCAGCGTTGTATCCGCGAACACTGAAGCTTTCTTT. Its protein is CSVVSANTEAFF.

As to this clone: This CDR3 is also generated by other DNA sequences in the sample. The rearrangement uses TRBV2 and TRBJ2-5; TRBD1 aligns across 9 bases. CDR1 is SNHLY and CDR2 is FYNNEI in the germline V gene. Unmatched junction bases numbered 6, after V lost 6 bases and J lost 4 bases. The CDR3 covers 14 residues. The CDR3 spells CASRVTGGGETQYF. DNA for the CDR3: TGTGCCAGCAGGGTGACAGGGGGTGGAGAGACCCAGTACTTC.

The chain joins TRBV18 to TRBJ1-1; 10 bases match TRBD1. The CDR3 spans 14 residues. Germline CDR1 KGHSH, CDR2 LQKENI. J was trimmed by 1 base and V by 6 bases; bases with no gene match: 2. CDR3 DNA: TGTGCCAGCTCGACAGGGGGCGGGAACACTGAAGCTTTCTTT. Amino acid sequence: CASSTGGGNTEAFF. The full variable domain, in which reference TRBV18 and TRBJ1-1 provide the parts outside the CDR3, is NAGVMQNPRHLVRRRGQEARLRCSPMKGHSHVYWYRQLPEEGLKFMVYLQKENIIDESGMPKERFSAEFPKEGPSILRIQQVVRGDSAAYFCASSTGGGNTEAFFGQGTRLTVV.

The chain joins TRBV7-9 to TRBJ1-4, with D possibly TRBD1 on 5 matching bases. The CDR3 is 15 amino acids. V lost 1 base, J lost 3 bases, and 9 bases lay in between. The germline CDR1 and CDR2 sequences are SEHNR and FQNEAQ (reference sequence). DNA of the CDR3: TGTGCCAGCAGCTTAGACGGGGCGTCTAATGAAAAACTGTTTTTT. This gives the protein CASSLDGASNEKLFF.

The V call is TRBV5-1, the J call TRBJ2-1, with TRBD2 as a possible D gene (5 bases). Trimming shortened V by 5 bases and J by 6 bases, and 15 bases separated the two germline ends. This CDR3 comprises 14 residues. CDR1 is SGHRS and CDR2 is YFSETQ in the germline V gene. The CDR3 reads CASRGAALANEQFF. Here the CDR3 DNA reads TGCGCCAGCAGGGGCGCGGCGCTAGCCAATGAGCAGTTCTTC.

This clone occurred a few times. This chain joins TRBV10-3 and TRBJ2-3, with D unclear. The CDR3 loop spans 14 amino acids. V gave up 3 bases and J gave up 2 bases, with 9 bases separating them. CDR1 and CDR2 (germline): ENHRY, SYGVKD. CDR3 amino acids: CAISDYSFTDTQYF. CDR3 sequence (DNA): TGTGCCATCAGTGATTACAGCTTCACAGATACGCAGTATTTT.

The CDR3 nucleotides are TGTGCCAGCAGGACAGGGGGCACAGATACGCAGTATTTT. This encodes CASRTGGTDTQYF. V and J are TRBV6-5 and TRBJ2-3; 8 nucleotides match TRBD1. The CDR3 consists of 13 residues. The J segment lost 1 base and the V segment lost 6 bases, leaving 0 bases of the junction unmatched. Germline loops: CDR1 MNHEY, CDR2 SVGAGI.

This chain links TRBV29-1 with TRBJ1-1, with 8 bases that match TRBD1. CDR3 length: 12 residues. J was trimmed by 5 bases and V by 6 bases; bases with no gene match: 5. Germline loops: CDR1 SQVTM, CDR2 ANQGSEA. DNA for the CDR3: TGCAGCGTGACGACAGGGGAAACTGAAGCTTTCTTT. Encoded protein: CSVTTGETEAFF.

The chain has TRBV30 and TRBJ1-2; possibly TRBD1 for D (5 bases). The CDR3 has 13 residues. V was pared by 1 base and J by 8 bases, with 14 bases between. In germline, CDR1 is GTSNPN, CDR2 SVGIG (reference sequence). The CDR3 loop is CAWSGQLAGGYTF. DNA for the CDR3: TGTGCCTGGAGTGGACAGTTGGCAGGGGGCTACACCTTC.

This chain uses TRBV29-1 with TRBJ1-1; D uncertain. In germline, CDR1 is SQVTM, CDR2 ANQGSEA. The CDR3 loop spans 11 amino acids. V lost 1 base and J lost 8, with 8 bases in between. The DNA for the CDR3 is TGCAGCGTTGAAGGGGTGCAAGAAGCTTTCTTT. Its protein is CSVEGVQEAFF.

The rearrangement uses TRBV7-9 and TRBJ2-3; the match to TRBD2 covers 12 bases. Germline assignment: CDR1 SEHNR and CDR2 FQNEAQ (reference sequence). V was pared by 5 bases and J by 0 bases, with 6 bases of the junction left unmatched. This CDR3 has 17 amino acids. The DNA for the CDR3 is TGTGCCAGCAGCCTTCGGACTAGCGGGGCTAGCACAGATACGCAGTATTTT. Translation gives CASSLRTSGASTDTQYF. Drawing the rest from reference TRBV7-9 and TRBJ2-3, the complete variable domain is DTGVSQNPRHKITKRGQNVTFRCDPISEHNRLYWYRQTLGQGPEFLTYFQNEAQLEKSRLLSDRFSAERPKGSFSTLEIQRTEQGDSAMYLCASSLRTSGASTDTQYFGPGTRLTVL.

The chain carries TRBV25-1 and TRBJ2-7; tentative D call: TRBD1 (6 bases). V was pared by 1 base and J by 3 bases, with 10 bases between. This CDR3 contains 14 residues. Germline values: CDR1 MGHDK, CDR2 SYGVNS. The CDR3 is CASSESGQLYEQYF. The CDR3 DNA is TGTGCCAGCAGTGAATCGGGACAACTCTACGAGCAGTACTTC.

The sample holds a few counts of this clone. V and J are TRBV11-2 and TRBJ2-1; no reliable D call. The germline V gene has CDR1 SGHAT and CDR2 FQNNGV. Between the trimmed V and J ends, which lost 4 bases and 11 bases, there was a span of 15 bases. This CDR3 comprises 13 residues. The CDR3 DNA sequence: TGTGCCAGCAGCTCCCAAGGAACCCCCCAGCAGTTCTTC. Translation gives CASSSQGTPQQFF. Variable domain in full (rest from reference TRBV11-2 and TRBJ2-1): EAGVAQSPRYKIIEKRQSVAFWCNPISGHATLYWYQQILGQGPKLLIQFQNNGVVDDSQLPKDRFSAERLKGVDSTLKIQPAKLEDSAVYLCASSSQGTPQQFFGPGTRLTVL.

The V call is TRBV10-3, the J call TRBJ2-5; D is possibly TRBD1 (8 bases). Germline CDR1 ENHRY, CDR2 SYGVKD. The CDR3 is 16 amino acids. The V and J ends lost 6 bases and 3 bases respectively, with 20 bases between them. This CDR3 is CAISAQGGGMEETQYF. DNA for the CDR3: TGTGCCATCAGCGCACAGGGGGGGGGTATGGAAGAGACCCAGTACTTC.

The rearrangement links TRBV18 to TRBJ1-1; 8 nucleotides match TRBD1. CDR3 size: 13 residues. Unmatched junction bases numbered 7, after V lost 5 bases and J lost 8 bases. Germline V CDR1 and CDR2: KGHSH, LQKENI. As DNA, the CDR3 is TGTGCCAGCTCAATGAGTGGACAGGGAGAAGCTTTCTTT. Amino acids: CASSMSGQGEAFF.